This TCR beta chain was identified in a study of cytomegalovirus exposure and HLA in healthy donors. Trimming left V 4 bases short and J 6 bases short, with 17 bases between. Germline CDR1 reads SGHRS; CDR2 reads YFSETQ. The CDR3 runs 14 residues. Healthy bone marrow donors made up the cohort. PCR employed 60 Vbeta and 13 Jbeta primers. The repertoire was sequenced with immunoSEQ multiplex PCR; TCRdb's copy has only in-frame clones and lacks some. The sample carries about 59,000 clones, about 80% recorded once. The sequenced sample consisted of PBMCs. The receptor's source is a human donor in good health. The V gene is TRBV5-1, the J gene TRBJ2-7; D gene uncertain. The CDR3 reads CASSPFSETLEQYF. CDR3 sequence (DNA): TGCGCCAGCAGCCCATTCTCCGAGACTCTCGAGCAGTACTTC. Full variable domain (remainder filled in from reference TRBV5-1 and TRBJ2-7): KAGVTQTPRYLIKTRGQQVTLSCSPISGHRSVSWYQQTPGQGLQFLFEYFSETQRNKGNFPGRFSGRQFSNSRSEMNVSTLELGDSALYLCASSPFSETLEQYFGPGTRLTVT.